Shown below are 30 T cell receptor beta chains from a single sample sequenced in a study of vaccination and CD4 T cells after COVID-19. The assay that was used to sequence DNA from cultured CD4+ T cells was the Oncomine TCR Beta short-read assay. Via MiXCR, TCRdb re-called the PCR reads, giving one row per CDR3 protein. The table records fewer than 15,000 distinct CDR3 sequences, 25% to 35% of them present only once. Treatment specified: roughly 11-day PBMC culture with coronavirus spike peptide pools or control peptides (ViraFEST assay). For these receptors, no antigen is known. The sequenced sample consisted of cultured CD4+ T cells from blood. The receptors here all came from a human donor with COVID-19.

This sequence joins TRBV2 and TRBJ1-5, with D maybe TRBD1 (6 bases). The V and J ends lost 6 bases and 3 bases respectively, with 12 bases between them. The CDR3 sequence is 14 residues long. Germline CDR1 is SNHLY and CDR2 is FYNNEI. CDR3 in DNA: TGTGCCAGCAGCTCGGACAGCGCCAATCAGCCCCAGCATTTT. Protein product: CASSSDSANQPQHF.

V and J are TRBV19 and TRBJ2-7, with 9 bases identical to TRBD1. The CDR3 totals 15 residues. The germline V gene has CDR1 LNHDA and CDR2 SQIVND (reference sequence). Trimming took 6 bases from V and 5 from J; bases not matched to a gene: 11. The CDR3 DNA reads as TGTGCCAGTAGGCCCGGGACAGGGAGCATCAACGAGCAGTACTTC. This translates into CASRPGTGSINEQYF.

Only a few counts were recorded for this clonotype. The chain links TRBV27 to TRBJ2-7, with 11 positions matching TRBD1. J lost 2 bases, V lost 0 bases, and 3 bases had no gene match. CDR3 length: 16 amino acids. Germline V gene lookup returns CDR1 MNHEY and CDR2 SMNVEV (reference sequence). For the CDR3, the DNA is TGTGCCAGCAGTTTATCGAGGACAGGGGGCACCTACGAGCAGTACTTC. Residues: CASSLSRTGGTYEQYF.

The CDR3 DNA reads TGTGCCAGCAGCTTACGTCCGGAGACCCAGTACTTC. Its protein is CASSLRPETQYF. The chain employs TRBV11-3 and TRBJ2-5, with D unresolved. Germline loops: CDR1 SGHNT, CDR2 YENEEA. The CDR3 is 12 amino acids. The germline V and J ends were trimmed by 2 bases and 5 bases, with 6 bases remaining between them.

This chain joins TRBV27 and TRBJ2-1; the D gene is possibly TRBD2 (5 bases). The V gene lost 6 bases and the J gene lost 4 bases, with 19 bases spanning the gap. Per germline, CDR1 MNHEY and CDR2 SMNVEV (reference sequence). CDR3 length equals 16 residues. CDR3 nucleotides: TGTGCCAGCAGACCCGCCGCCGGGCGGACTTACAATGAGCAGTTCTTC. Protein: CASRPAAGRTYNEQFF.

The CDR3 sequence is CASSFPLGGQDEKLFF. CDR3 sequence (DNA): TGTGCCAGCAGCTTTCCCCTAGGGGGCCAAGATGAAAAACTGTTTTTT. The rearrangement uses TRBV28 and TRBJ1-4; 7 nucleotides agree with TRBD1. V was clipped by 6 bases and J by 6 bases; unmatched bases: 13. CDR1 MDHEN and CDR2 SYDVKM come from the germline V gene. The CDR3 runs to 16 residues.

The rearrangement uses TRBV12-3 or TRBV12-4 and TRBJ1-1; no firm D call. The CDR3 totals 13 residues. V dropped 6 bases and J dropped 0 bases, with 8 bases sitting between them. The CDR3 protein is CASRPTVNTEAFF. The DNA of the CDR3 is TGTGCCAGCAGGCCAACGGTGAACACTGAAGCTTTCTTT.

This clonotype turned up a few times. This chain links TRBV5-1 with TRBJ2-3; TRBD2 matches 13 bases. Per germline, CDR1 SGHRS and CDR2 YFSETQ. The CDR3 totals 15 residues. J lost 4 bases, V lost 4 bases, and 3 bases had no gene match. The CDR3 spells CASSTSGGAADTQYF. CDR3 nucleotides: TGCGCCAGCAGCACTAGCGGGGGGGCCGCAGATACGCAGTATTTT.

This clonotype was seen a handful of times. The chain is built from TRBV7-2 and TRBJ1-5; 12 bases are a match to TRBD1. The germline CDR1 and CDR2 sequences are SGHTA and FQGNSA. This CDR3 has 16 residues. Trimming removed 3 bases from V and 5 bases from J; junction bases left unmatched: 5. The CDR3 spells CASSFGDRGRDQPQHF. The CDR3 DNA reads as TGTGCCAGCAGCTTCGGGGACAGGGGGCGAGATCAGCCCCAGCATTTT.

The CDR3 DNA sequence: TGTGCTAGTGGTTTGGGACGACAGGGAGATACGCAGTATTTT. Its translation: CASGLGRQGDTQYF. The genes are TRBV12-5 and TRBJ2-3; 7 bases fit TRBD1. V gave up 1 base and J gave up 5 bases; unmatched junction bases: 3. The CDR3 is 14 residues long. Germline V gene lookup returns CDR1 LGHNT and CDR2 FRNRAP.

This clonotype qualifies as medium-sized. The chain joins TRBV20-1 to TRBJ2-3, with D possibly matching TRBD2 (6 bases). The germline V gene encodes CDR1 DFQATT and CDR2 SNEGSKA (reference sequence). The CDR3 has 14 amino acids. Trimming took 2 bases from V and 5 from J, leaving 14 bases between them. The CDR3 region is CSARPPGGIDTQYF. In DNA form, the CDR3 reads TGCAGTGCTAGACCGCCTGGGGGGATAGATACGCAGTATTTT.

This clonotype is labeled as medium-sized. The chain recombines TRBV2 with TRBJ1-1, with a possible D match to TRBD1 (6 bases). Trimming took off 7 bases at V and 4 bases at J, with 16 bases between the two ends. There are 14 residues in the CDR3. Germline CDR1 is SNHLY and CDR2 is FYNNEI. CDR3 region: CASTRHQGGTEAFF. DNA for the CDR3: TGTGCCAGCACCCGACATCAAGGGGGCACTGAAGCTTTCTTT.

This chain connects TRBV28 to TRBJ1-1, with D perhaps matching TRBD1 (6 bases). Trimming took off 2 bases at V and 1 base at J, with 11 bases between the two ends. Per the germline V gene, CDR1 is MDHEN and CDR2 is SYDVKM. The CDR3 is made up of 15 amino acids. The DNA for the CDR3 is TGTGCCAGCAGTTTAGGGGGCGCGAGGAACACTGAAGCTTTCTTT. Encoded protein: CASSLGGARNTEAFF.

This clonotype was found a few times. This rearrangement joins TRBV6-5 to TRBJ2-7; D perhaps matches TRBD2 (7 bases). V was trimmed by 0 bases and J by 1 base, leaving 13 bases between them. Germline CDR1 and CDR2: MNHEY and SVGAGI. The CDR3 covers 16 residues. The CDR3 sequence is CASSYSRRGLSYEQYF. The CDR3 region has the DNA TGTGCCAGCAGTTACTCGAGGCGGGGGCTTTCCTACGAGCAGTACTTC.

This chain uses TRBV11-3 with TRBJ2-5; TRBD2 agrees at 9 bases. The germline gives CDR1 SGHNT, CDR2 YENEEA. The CDR3 is 15 residues long. The ends lost 4 bases at V and 5 bases at J; junction bases unmatched: 8. Written as DNA, the CDR3 is TGTGCCAGCAGCTCGACGGGACTAGCCGGGGAGACCCAGTACTTC. As protein: CASSSTGLAGETQYF.

V is TRBV7-8 and J is TRBJ1-2; TRBD1 might be the D (5 bases). The germline gives CDR1 SGHVS, CDR2 FQNEAQ. V lost 5 bases to trimming and J lost 4 bases, with 11 bases between them. The CDR3 has 13 amino acids. This CDR3 reads CASSPRGGYGYTF. As DNA, the CDR3 is TGTGCCAGCAGCCCACGGGGGGGCTATGGCTACACCTTC.

This clonotype was detected once. This chain connects TRBV18 to TRBJ1-3; no clear D gene. V shed 2 bases and J shed 0 bases, with 8 bases lying between them. This CDR3 is built from 15 residues. Germline V gene sequence: CDR1 KGHSH, CDR2 LQKENI. CDR3: CASSPWAYSGNTIYF. DNA of the CDR3: TGTGCCAGCTCACCATGGGCCTACTCTGGAAACACCATATATTTT.

This clonotype was counted between two and nine times. The gene calls are TRBV27 and TRBJ2-6; D is unresolved. The V end lost 6 bases, the J end lost 0 bases, and 3 bases lay between the germline ends. Germline loops: CDR1 MNHEY, CDR2 SMNVEV (reference sequence). The CDR3 runs 13 residues. This chain's CDR3 is CASRGSGANVLTF. For the CDR3, the DNA is TGTGCCAGCAGAGGCTCTGGGGCCAACGTCCTGACTTTC. Complete variable domain (other parts from reference TRBV27 and TRBJ2-6): EAQVTQNPRYLITVTGKKLTVTCSQNMNHEYMSWYRQDPGLGLRQIYYSMNVEVTDKGDVPEGYKVSRKEKRNFPLILESPSPNQTSLYFCASRGSGANVLTFGAGSRLTVL.

This clonotype was counted between two and nine times. This chain joins TRBV2 and TRBJ1-2; TRBD1 might be the D (5 bases). Germline V gene data show CDR1 as SNHLY and CDR2 as FYNNEI. This CDR3 has 14 residues. V gave up 5 bases and J gave up 2 bases, with 12 bases separating them. This CDR3 reads CASSMTEKNYGYTF. CDR3 nucleotides: TGTGCCAGCAGTATGACAGAAAAGAACTATGGCTACACCTTC.

This clonotype has more than one count but fewer than ten. This chain links TRBV7-2 with TRBJ1-1; D is undetermined. V lost 5 bases to trimming and J lost 5 bases, with 15 bases between them. The CDR3 is 14 amino acids. Germline-derived CDR1 and CDR2 are SGHTA and FQGNSA. The DNA for the CDR3 is TGTGCCAGCAGCCCCGCGGGTATTGGGACTGAAGCTTTCTTT. This sequence encodes CASSPAGIGTEAFF.

By share, this clonotype ranks as medium-sized. This chain joins TRBV5-1 and TRBJ1-2, with 8 bases fitting TRBD1. CDR1 SGHRS and CDR2 YFSETQ come from the germline V gene. Trimming removed 2 bases from V and 4 bases from J; junction bases left unmatched: 7. The CDR3 consists of 15 residues. CDR3 nucleotides: TGCGCCAGCAGCTTCGACAGGGGAGGGTCCTATGGCTACACCTTC. Encoded protein: CASSFDRGGSYGYTF.

This chain links TRBV5-4 with TRBJ2-1; TRBD2 aligns across 11 bases. Per the germline V gene, CDR1 is SGHNT and CDR2 is YYREEE (reference sequence). V gave up 4 bases and J gave up 2 bases; unmatched junction bases: 5. CDR3 length: 16 residues. CDR3 protein: CASSPGTSGTYNEQFF. CDR3 coding DNA: TGTGCCAGCAGCCCGGGGACTAGCGGTACCTACAATGAGCAGTTCTTC.

V usage is TRBV7-8 and J usage is TRBJ2-3; a weak D match, TRBD2 (5 bases). The CDR3 sequence is 16 residues long. V lost 1 base and J lost 4, with 15 bases in between. Germline loops: CDR1 SGHVS, CDR2 FQNEAQ. CDR3 coding DNA: TGTGCCAGCAGCTTAGTAGACACCGGAGGCGCAGATACGCAGTATTTT. Translation: CASSLVDTGGADTQYF.

This clonotype was recorded a few times. The chain is built from TRBV9 and TRBJ1-1, with D perhaps TRBD1 (5 bases). V lost 1 base to trimming and J lost 7 bases, with 14 bases between them. There are 14 residues in the CDR3. Germline V lookup: CDR1 SGDLS, CDR2 YYNGEE. The CDR3 DNA follows: TGTGCCAGCAGCGTATTGGGGCAGGGATTTGAAGCTTTCTTT. Protein product: CASSVLGQGFEAFF.

The CDR3 reads CASSQDSVNYGYTF. The CDR3 coding sequence is TGCGCCAGCAGCCAGGACAGCGTTAACTATGGCTACACCTTC. V usage is TRBV5-1 and J usage is TRBJ1-2; tentatively, D is TRBD1 (6 bases). The CDR3 extends over 14 amino acids. The germline V gene has CDR1 SGHRS and CDR2 YFSETQ. V was clipped by 4 bases and J by 1 base, with 11 bases between them.

This clonotype was seen a few times. The chain carries TRBV2 and TRBJ1-2; D may be TRBD1 (5 bases). With 7 bases removed from V and 9 bases from J, the gap between germline ends came to 24 bases. The CDR3 is 15 amino acids. The germline V gene has CDR1 SNHLY and CDR2 FYNNEI. Written as DNA, the CDR3 is TGTGCCAGCAACCGAATGGGATGGTCGGGGGGGAGCTACACCTTC. Translated, it gives CASNRMGWSGGSYTF.

By share of the sample, this clonotype is medium-sized. The chain links TRBV7-6 to TRBJ1-5, with TRBD1 matching over 7 bases. Germline V gene sequence: CDR1 SGHVS, CDR2 FNYEAQ. The CDR3 length is 11 residues. V lost 4 bases to trimming and J lost 9 bases; unmatched junction nucleotides: 0. Written as DNA, the CDR3 is TGTGCCAGCAGCTCAGGGGGGCCCCAGCATTTT. This codes for CASSSGGPQHF.

The table lists this clonotype with a few counts. In DNA, the CDR3 is TGTGCCAGCTCAAACAGGTACGGCTATGGCTACACCTTC. It yields the protein CASSNRYGYGYTF. The rearrangement links TRBV6-1 to TRBJ1-2; D possibly corresponds to TRBD1 (5 bases). Germline V gene sequence: CDR1 MNHNS, CDR2 SASEGT. The germline V and J ends were trimmed by 8 bases and 4 bases, with 14 bases remaining between them. CDR3 length: 13 amino acids.

Comments on this clonotype: Mismatch with germline at one junction end may stem from a read error. The chain joins TRBV7-2 to TRBJ1-4, with D perhaps matching TRBD1 (6 bases). The CDR3 totals 16 residues. CDR1 is SGHTA and CDR2 is FQGNSA in the germline V gene. The CDR3 is CASSSKDGGLRGKLFF. CDR3 coding DNA: TGCGCCAGCAGCTCAAAAGACGGGGGGCTGAGAGGGAAACTGTTTTTT.

Points on this clonotype: Being one base from a much bigger clone, this may be a read error. The CDR3 sequence is CSARGPDRSNQPQHF. CDR3 in DNA: TGCAGTGCTAGAGGCCCTGACAGGAGCAATCAGCCCCAGCATTTT. The genes are TRBV20-1 and TRBJ1-5; a weak D match, TRBD1 (6 bases). In germline, CDR1 is DFQATT, CDR2 SNEGSKA (reference sequence). The CDR3 consists of 15 residues. V shed 1 base and J shed 1 base, with 11 bases lying between them.